This TCR beta chain was captured by sequencing in a study of T cells in localized non-small cell lung cancer. Method: immunoSEQ multiplex PCR; TCRdb's copy keeps in-frame clones and lacks some. The sample lists some 49,000 clones, about 76% occurring once. Findings and limits, study-wide: Turning up in adjacent lung were a median around 50 of the top 100 tumor clones. The greatest T cell clonality was found in uninvolved adjacent lung (higher than in tumor). Longer overall survival was seen with higher T cell density measured in blood.

CDR1 and CDR2 (germline): SGHAT, FQNNGV. V was cut by 5 bases and J by 5 bases, with 9 bases left in between. There are 13 residues in the CDR3. Remarks on this clone: The antigen is not known.

The J gene is TRBJ1-4, the V gene TRBV11-2; D ambiguous. The sequencing here drew on peripheral blood mononuclear cells, taken before any cancer treatment. The receptor comes from a man between 40 and 69 years old with stage III lung adenocarcinoma. The CDR3 reads CASSRGRNEKLFF. DNA for the CDR3: TGTGCCAGCAGCCGGGGAAGGAATGAAAAACTGTTTTTT.